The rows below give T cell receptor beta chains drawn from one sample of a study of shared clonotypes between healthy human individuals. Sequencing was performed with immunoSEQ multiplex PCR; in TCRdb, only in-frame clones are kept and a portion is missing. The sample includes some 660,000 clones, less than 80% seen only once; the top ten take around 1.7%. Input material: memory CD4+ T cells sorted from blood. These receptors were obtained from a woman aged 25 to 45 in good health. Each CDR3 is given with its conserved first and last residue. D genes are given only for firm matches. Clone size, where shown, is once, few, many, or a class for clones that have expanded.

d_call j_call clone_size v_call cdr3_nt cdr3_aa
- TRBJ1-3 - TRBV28 TGTGCCATCCGAGGGGCCAGGGCCTTTGGAAACACCATATATTTT CAIRGARAFGNTIYF
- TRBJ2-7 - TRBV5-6 TGTGCCAGCAGGGTGATGGGTGGCGACGAGCAGTACTTC CASRVMGGDEQYF
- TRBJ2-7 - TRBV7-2 TGTGCCAGCAGCTTAGATTTGGGCGGCTCCTACGAGCAGTACTTC CASSLDLGGSYEQYF
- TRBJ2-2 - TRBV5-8 TGTGCCAGCAGCTTGGCCGTGGGCACCGGGGAGCTGTTTTTT CASSLAVGTGELFF
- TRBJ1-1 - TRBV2 TGTGCCAGCAGGCGCCTGACAGCCACGAACACTGAAGCTTTCTTT CASRRLTATNTEAFF
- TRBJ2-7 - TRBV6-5 TGTGCCAGCAGTTGGCTGGGCACCGGGTCATACGAGCAGTACTTC CASSWLGTGSYEQYF
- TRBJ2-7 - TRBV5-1 TGCGCCAGCAGCTCGTACAGGGTTCAGGACTACGAGCAGTACTTC CASSSYRVQDYEQYF
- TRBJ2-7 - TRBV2 TGTGCCAGCAGTGAAGCCAACAGGCCCACCGCCTACGAGCAGTACTTC CASSEANRPTAYEQYF
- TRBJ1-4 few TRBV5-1 TGCGCCAGCAGCTTCCGGGGAATCACTAATGAAAAACTGTTTTTT CASSFRGITNEKLFF
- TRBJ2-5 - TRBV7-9 TGTGCCAGCAGCACCTTCAAAGAGACCCAGTACTTC CASSTFKETQYF
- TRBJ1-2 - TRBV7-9 TGTGCCAGCAGCTTAGTGGGCGGTAGCTATGGCTACACCTTC CASSLVGGSYGYTF
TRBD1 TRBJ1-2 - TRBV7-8 TGTGCCAGCAGCTTAGCAAGGACAGGGGGCTATGGCTACACCTTC CASSLARTGGYGYTF
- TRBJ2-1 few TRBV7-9 TGTGCCAGCAGCCCCCCGCTCTCCTACAATGAGCAGTTCTTC CASSPPLSYNEQFF
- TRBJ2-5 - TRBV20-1 TGCAGTGCTAGAGACGCCGCGACCCAGTACTTC CSARDAATQYF
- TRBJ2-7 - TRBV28 TGTGCCAGCAGTTTACAGGTGGGAGCCGGGTACGAGCAGTACTTC CASSLQVGAGYEQYF
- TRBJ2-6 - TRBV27 TGTGCCAGCAGTCTATCCTCTGGGGCCAACGTCCTGACTTTC CASSLSSGANVLTF
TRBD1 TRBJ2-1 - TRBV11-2 TGTGCCAGCACCTCAACAGGGGCGCATCGTTACAATGAGCAGTTCTTC CASTSTGAHRYNEQFF
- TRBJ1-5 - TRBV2 TGTGCCAGCAGTGCGGGACCTCGGAGCAATCAGCCCCAGCATTTT CASSAGPRSNQPQHF
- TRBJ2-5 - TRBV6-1 TGTGCCAGCAGAGTAGTTCGGGAACCGGCTGAGACCCAGTACTTC CASRVVREPAETQYF
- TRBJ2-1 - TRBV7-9 TGTGCCAGCAGCTTAGGATCTTCACTAGTCAATGAGCAGTTCTTC CASSLGSSLVNEQFF
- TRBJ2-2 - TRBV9 TGTGCCAGCAGCGTAGGCGGGGAAATACGGAACACCGGGGAGCTGTTTTTT CASSVGGEIRNTGELFF
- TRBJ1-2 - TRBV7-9 TGTGCCAGCAGCTTGGAGTCTCGAGGCTACACCTTC CASSLESRGYTF
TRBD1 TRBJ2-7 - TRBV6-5 TGTGCCAGCATCTACCGGGACAGGGTGCTCGAGCAGTACTTC CASIYRDRVLEQYF
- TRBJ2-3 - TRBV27 TGTGCCAGCAGTTCTCAGGTCCCAGATACGCAGTATTTT CASSSQVPDTQYF
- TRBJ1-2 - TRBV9 TGTGCCAGCAGCGCCCTTACAGATACACTCTATGGCTACACCTTC CASSALTDTLYGYTF
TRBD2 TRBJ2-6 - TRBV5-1 TGCGCCAGCAGGGCTAGCGGGGTAAGCTCTGGGGCCAACGTCCTGACTTTC CASRASGVSSGANVLTF
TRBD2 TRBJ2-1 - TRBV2 TGTGCCAGCAGTAAACTAGCGGGAGGGGGAAATGAGCAGTTCTTC CASSKLAGGGNEQFF
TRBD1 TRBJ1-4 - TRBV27 TGTGCCAGCAGTTTAGGGAAGGGGGCCGTCGGGGATGAAAAACTGTTTTTT CASSLGKGAVGDEKLFF
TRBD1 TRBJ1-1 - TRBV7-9 TGTGCCAGCAGCTACAGGGGTGGCACTGAAGCTTTCTTT CASSYRGGTEAFF
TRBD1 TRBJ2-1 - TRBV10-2 TGCGCCAGCAGCGCCGCTAGGACAGGAAGATACAATGAGCAGTTCTTC CASSAARTGRYNEQFF
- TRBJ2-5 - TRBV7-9 TGTGCCAGCAGCTTAAATCCCCAAGAGACCCAGTACTTC CASSLNPQETQYF
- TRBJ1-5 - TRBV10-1 TGCGCCAGCAGTGAGACCCCCCTCGGATCCAATCAGCCCCAGCATTTT CASSETPLGSNQPQHF
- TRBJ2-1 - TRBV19 TGTGCCAGCGCTCCTGTGTCTAGGGCCTACAATGAGCAGTTCTTC CASAPVSRAYNEQFF
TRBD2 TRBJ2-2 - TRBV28 TGTGCCAGCAGTTCCCCACGACTAGCGGTTCTAACCGGGGAGCTGTTTTTT CASSSPRLAVLTGELFF
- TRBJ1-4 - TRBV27 TGTGCCAGCAGTTTATCCCCTAATGAAAAACTGTTTTTT CASSLSPNEKLFF
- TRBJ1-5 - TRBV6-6 TGTGCCAGCAGTTACGCGGGGCGTAATCAGCCCCAGCATTTT CASSYAGRNQPQHF
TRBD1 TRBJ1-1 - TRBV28 TGTGCCAGCAGTTTAAACAGGGGCACTGAAGCTTTCTTT CASSLNRGTEAFF
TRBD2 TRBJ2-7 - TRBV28 TGTGCCAGCAGTTCCAGCGGGAGGCCCCTCGGCTTC CASSSSGRPLGF
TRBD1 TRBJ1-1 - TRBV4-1 TGCGCCAGCAGCCAACCTGACAGGGGGAACACTGAAGCTTTCTTT CASSQPDRGNTEAFF
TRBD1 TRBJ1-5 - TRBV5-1 TGCGCCAGCAGCAGGACAGGAGGCAATCAGCCCCAGCATTTT CASSRTGGNQPQHF